This T cell receptor (beta chain) was observed in a study of blood T cells in healthy people across ages. Study conclusions and caveats: Diversity estimates drawn from one million T cells were deemed underestimates. A strong correlation between TCR beta diversity and naive T cell percentage was seen.

V dropped 7 bases and J dropped 5 bases, with 18 bases sitting between them. The CDR3 runs to 13 residues. Germline V gene data show CDR1 as SQVTM and CDR2 as ANQGSEA. There are many counts of this clonotype. Its antigen is not known. Combining a sample-barcoded 5' primer with a J-beta primer mix, a second PCR ran for about 6 to 12 cycles. Tagging of each cDNA molecule was performed by a template-switch adaptor with 12 random nucleotides. TCRdb called the 5' RACE reads again in MiXCR, with one record for every CDR3 protein. The sample yields 780,000 or so distinct CDR3 sequences, more than 20% seen once. Separately, the same data were catalogued under a study of T cells of mothers and their children.

This chain connects TRBV29-1 to TRBJ2-7; D is ambiguous. Sequencing was carried out using blood. The receptor was isolated from a boy younger than 18 in good health. As DNA, the CDR3 is TGCAGCGCCCGCAGACCAGCTACCAACGAGCAGTACTTC. Encoded protein: CSARRPATNEQYF.